A single sample gave rise to the 11 T cell receptor beta chains below, sequenced in a study of PD-1 blockade in mismatch repair-deficient tumors. Libraries were prepared by immunoSEQ multiplex PCR; TCRdb keeps only in-frame clonotypes and omits some of them. The sample includes some 100,000 clones, 70% to 85% of them seen just once. Sample: peripheral blood, taken about eight months after starting pembrolizumab. The source is an adult with mismatch repair-deficient cancer.

The J gene is TRBJ2-1, the V gene TRBV5-4, with D perhaps TRBD1 (6 bases). This CDR3 has 17 residues. CDR1 and CDR2 from the germline V gene are SGHNT and YYREEE (reference sequence). Trimming cost V 4 bases and J 7 bases, with 24 bases left between them. The CDR3 loop reads CASSPPALWGLKNEQFF. DNA of the CDR3: TGTGCCAGCAGCCCGCCGGCCCTTTGGGGGCTGAAAAATGAGCAGTTCTTC.

The chain links TRBV7-9 to TRBJ2-7; D gene uncertain. CDR1 is SEHNR and CDR2 is FQNEAQ in the germline V gene (reference sequence). The length of the CDR3 is 13 residues. V gave up 5 bases and J gave up 3 bases, with 11 bases separating them. The CDR3 loop is CASSHDPYYEQYF. CDR3 coding DNA: TGTGCCAGCAGCCATGATCCATACTACGAGCAGTACTTC.

The V gene is TRBV5-1, the J gene TRBJ1-1; 9 bases map to TRBD1. Germline CDR1 SGHRS, CDR2 YFSETQ. With 3 bases clipped from V and 4 bases from J, the junction kept 4 bases outside the gene matches. The CDR3 sequence is 14 residues long. The CDR3 reads CASSSGQGVTEAFF. CDR3 bases: TGCGCCAGCAGCTCGGGACAGGGAGTCACTGAAGCTTTCTTT. Full variable domain (outside the CDR3, taken from reference TRBV5-1 and TRBJ1-1): KAGVTQTPRYLIKTRGQQVTLSCSPISGHRSVSWYQQTPGQGLQFLFEYFSETQRNKGNFPGRFSGRQFSNSRSEMNVSTLELGDSALYLCASSSGQGVTEAFFGQGTRLTVV.

V gene TRBV6-6 combines with J gene TRBJ2-3; tentatively, D is TRBD2 (5 bases). V lost 2 bases to trimming and J lost 1 base, with 10 bases between them. CDR1 and CDR2 from the germline V gene are MNHNY and SVGAGI (reference sequence). There are 15 residues in the CDR3. The DNA for the CDR3 is TGTGCCAGCAGTTACCCAGTCGGGGGCACAGATACGCAGTATTTT. Residues: CASSYPVGGTDTQYF.

V gene TRBV6-5 combines with J gene TRBJ2-2, with D possibly being TRBD1 (5 bases). The CDR3 is 16 residues long. V was clipped by 0 bases and J by 5 bases, with 13 bases between them. Germline CDR1 and CDR2: MNHEY and SVGAGI. The CDR3: CASSYSRPGKTGELFF. The CDR3 DNA reads TGTGCCAGCAGTTACTCGAGGCCAGGGAAAACCGGGGAGCTGTTTTTT.

The chain recombines TRBV11-2 with TRBJ2-1; 8 bases line up with TRBD2. The V segment lost 6 bases and the J segment 0 bases; nucleotides outside the gene matches: 7. In germline, CDR1 is SGHAT, CDR2 FQNNGV. This CDR3 has 16 residues. CDR3 sequence (DNA): TGTGCCAGCAGTCTACTAGCGGCTAGCTCCTACAATGAGCAGTTCTTC. Protein sequence: CASSLLAASSYNEQFF.

This chain uses TRBV7-9 with TRBJ2-3; 9 bases map to TRBD1. There are 13 residues in the CDR3. V trimming: 10 bases; J trimming: 0 bases; junction bases outside the gene matches: 2. Germline V gives CDR1 SEHNR, CDR2 FQNEAQ (reference sequence). CDR3 residues: CATGTGSTDTQYF. As DNA, the CDR3 is TGTGCCACAGGGACAGGGAGCACAGATACGCAGTATTTT.

CDR3 DNA sequence: TGCAGCGTCGCGGGTTGGGAGATAACTGAAGCTTTCTTT. Residues: CSVAGWEITEAFF. The gene calls are TRBV29-1 and TRBJ1-1; no reliable D call. The CDR3 runs to 13 residues. The germline V gene encodes CDR1 SQVTM and CDR2 ANQGSEA. The V and J ends lost 6 bases and 5 bases respectively, with 16 bases between them.

This clone was seen a few times. V is TRBV6-6 and J is TRBJ2-3; 10 bases match TRBD2. J gave up 4 bases and V 3 bases, and 7 bases lay outside the gene matches. Germline CDR1 is MNHNY and CDR2 is SVGAGI (reference sequence). The CDR3 length is 16 residues. For the CDR3, the DNA is TGTGCCAGCAGTTATGGGCTAGCGGGAGCCCCAGATACGCAGTATTTT. It yields the protein CASSYGLAGAPDTQYF.

This chain uses TRBV2 with TRBJ2-2; 7 nucleotides align to TRBD2. Per germline, CDR1 SNHLY and CDR2 FYNNEI. Trimming at V came to 5 bases and at J to 4 bases, leaving 10 bases not matched to a gene. CDR3 length equals 16 residues. As DNA, the CDR3 is TGTGCCAGCAGTATTTCGACCGGGGAGGGCACCGGGGAGCTGTTTTTT. Translating gives CASSISTGEGTGELFF.

The chain employs TRBV4-1 and TRBJ1-4; the D is unclear. Germline assignment: CDR1 MGHRA and CDR2 YSYEKL. The CDR3 contains 12 residues. V was shortened by 0 bases and J by 7 bases, with 3 bases between the two germline ends. The CDR3 DNA is TGCGCCAGCAGCCAAGATAGTGAAAAACTGTTTTTT. It is translated as CASSQDSEKLFF.